Below, 8 T cell receptor beta chains from the same sample are listed, as sequenced in a study of cytomegalovirus exposure and HLA in healthy donors. The primer mix had 60 Vbeta and 13 Jbeta primers. Data came from immunoSEQ multiplex PCR; TCRdb stores just in-frame clones and leaves some out. Among about 160,000 clones, around four fifths were seen once, and the ten largest hold roughly 10%. The sequenced sample consisted of PBMCs. These receptors were taken from a man between 18 and 29 years old in good health and CMV-seropositive.

The chain joins TRBV27 to TRBJ1-2; D unresolved. This CDR3 has 13 residues. The germline gives CDR1 MNHEY, CDR2 SMNVEV (reference sequence). V dropped 8 bases and J dropped 4 bases, with 14 bases sitting between them. CDR3 DNA sequence: TGTGCCAGCGGGAGAGGTCACCCCTATGGCTACACCTTC. Its translation is CASGRGHPYGYTF.

The CDR3 DNA is TGTGCCAGCAGTGAAGTCTATAACTATGGCTACACCTTC. The encoded protein is CASSEVYNYGYTF. The chain recombines TRBV6-1 with TRBJ1-2; D not certain. The CDR3 length is 13 residues. Trimming took 1 base from V and 1 from J, leaving 4 bases between them. The V gene's germline CDR1 is MNHNS and CDR2 SASEGT.

The gene calls are TRBV15 and TRBJ1-1; D is perhaps TRBD1 (5 bases). Trimming took off 7 bases at V and 5 bases at J, with 17 bases between the two ends. Germline V gives CDR1 LNHNV, CDR2 YYDKDF (reference sequence). The CDR3 contains 14 residues. Here the CDR3 DNA reads TGTGCCACCAAAAAAGCGCCAGGGCGGACTGAAGCTTTCTTT. It is translated as CATKKAPGRTEAFF. Full variable domain (remainder filled in from reference TRBV15 and TRBJ1-1): DAMVIQNPRYQVTQFGKPVTLSCSQTLNHNVMYWYQQKSSQAPKLLFHYYDKDFNNEADTPDNFQSRRPNTSFCFLDIRSPGLGDTAMYLCATKKAPGRTEAFFGQGTRLTVV.

This clone showed up just a few times. The chain has TRBV5-1 and TRBJ2-3; 8 nucleotides align to TRBD1. Germline values: CDR1 SGHRS, CDR2 YFSETQ. The CDR3 runs to 16 residues. J was trimmed by 1 base and V by 0 bases; bases with no gene match: 4. CDR3 DNA: TGCGCCAGCAGCTTGGACCCGGGACAGGGCACAGATACGCAGTATTTT. It specifies CASSLDPGQGTDTQYF.

This clone was picked up one time. The rearrangement uses TRBV2 and TRBJ1-1, with a possible D match to TRBD1 (6 bases). Germline values: CDR1 SNHLY, CDR2 FYNNEI. This CDR3 region has 15 residues. Trimming removed 4 bases from V and 0 bases from J, with 12 bases in between. CDR3 protein: CASSAFAGVNTEAFF. The CDR3 DNA is TGTGCCAGCAGTGCGTTCGCAGGGGTGAACACTGAAGCTTTCTTT.

This chain joins TRBV6-5 and TRBJ1-2; TRBD1 matches at 7 bases. This CDR3 contains 13 residues. Germline CDR1 is MNHEY and CDR2 is SVGAGI. The V segment lost 5 bases and the J segment 4 bases; nucleotides outside the gene matches: 4. CDR3 DNA: TGTGCCAGCAGTCCAGACAGGGTCTATGGCTACACCTTC. Protein sequence: CASSPDRVYGYTF.

This clone showed up just once. The DNA for the CDR3 is TGTGCCAGTGTCCAGGCATCGGCCGACTATGGCTACACCTTC. This sequence encodes CASVQASADYGYTF. The chain joins TRBV19 to TRBJ1-2; D remains unclear. The CDR3 runs to 14 residues. Trimming took off 8 bases at V and 3 bases at J, with 16 bases between the two ends. Looked up from germline, CDR1 is LNHDA and CDR2 is SQIVND (reference sequence).

The rearrangement links TRBV6-1 to TRBJ1-4; unclear D gene. Per germline, CDR1 MNHNS and CDR2 SASEGT. V lost 5 bases and J 7 bases, leaving 11 bases between the germline ends. This CDR3 has 13 amino acids. CDR3 DNA: TGTGCCAGCAGTCGGAGGGATGGTGAAAAACTGTTTTTT. Translated, it gives CASSRRDGEKLFF.